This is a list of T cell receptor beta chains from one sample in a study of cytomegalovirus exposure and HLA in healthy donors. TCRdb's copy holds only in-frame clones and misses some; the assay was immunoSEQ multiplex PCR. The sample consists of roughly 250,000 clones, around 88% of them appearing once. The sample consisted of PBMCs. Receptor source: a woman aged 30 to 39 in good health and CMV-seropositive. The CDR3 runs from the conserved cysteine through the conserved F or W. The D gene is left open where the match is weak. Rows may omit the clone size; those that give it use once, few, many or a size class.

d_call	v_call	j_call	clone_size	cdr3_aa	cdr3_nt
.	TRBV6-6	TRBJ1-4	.	CASTDPTGLNEKLFF	TGTGCCAGCACGGACCCGACAGGTCTCAATGAAAAACTGTTTTTT
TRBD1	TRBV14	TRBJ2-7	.	CASSHGTGLIYYEQYF	TGTGCCAGCAGCCATGGGACAGGCCTTATTTACTACGAGCAGTACTTC
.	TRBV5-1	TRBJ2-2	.	CASSLFSTGELFF	TGCGCCAGCAGCTTGTTTTCAACCGGGGAGCTGTTTTTT
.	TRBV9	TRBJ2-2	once	CASTSGVAGPDTGELFF	TGTGCCAGCACCTCAGGGGTTGCAGGGCCGGACACCGGGGAGCTGTTTTTT
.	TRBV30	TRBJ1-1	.	CAWRESRGTEAFF	TGTGCCTGGAGAGAGTCTAGAGGGACTGAAGCTTTCTTT
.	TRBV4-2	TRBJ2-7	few	CASSQGQGQTYEQYF	TGTGCCAGCAGCCAAGGCCAGGGCCAGACCTACGAGCAGTACTTC
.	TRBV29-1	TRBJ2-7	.	CSVAASGWRASSYEQYF	TGCAGCGTTGCGGCGTCGGGGTGGAGGGCGAGCTCCTACGAGCAGTACTTC
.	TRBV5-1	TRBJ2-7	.	CASSPGDYQGDEQYF	TGCGCCAGCAGCCCAGGGGACTACCAAGGCGACGAGCAGTACTTC
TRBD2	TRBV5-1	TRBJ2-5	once	CASSLAFTSGQETQYF	TGCGCCAGCAGCTTGGCCTTTACTAGCGGACAAGAGACCCAGTACTTC
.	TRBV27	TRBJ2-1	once	CASSQAGTYNEQFF	TGTGCCAGCAGTCAGGCCGGGACTTACAATGAGCAGTTCTTC
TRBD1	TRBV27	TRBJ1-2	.	CASSLSRQGGFAYGYTF	TGTGCCAGCAGTTTATCAAGACAGGGGGGTTTCGCCTATGGCTACACCTTC
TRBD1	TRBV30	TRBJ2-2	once	CAWSLPGQGMNTGELFF	TGTGCCTGGAGTCTCCCGGGACAGGGGATGAACACCGGGGAGCTGTTTTTT
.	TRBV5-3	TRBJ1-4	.	CARSLIGQGGEKLFF	TGTGCCAGAAGCTTGATTGGGCAGGGTGGTGAAAAACTGTTTTTT